This TCR beta chain came from a study of blood T cell repertoires in COVID-19. Overall study: There were acute and convalescent COVID-19 samples, and they came from the United States, Italy and Spain.

Assay: immunoSEQ multiplex PCR; the TCRdb copy retains only in-frame clones and omits some. Among around 350,000 clones listed, around 86% were seen once. V was trimmed by 1 base and J by 5 bases, leaving 15 bases between them. CDR1 is SGHRS and CDR2 is YFSETQ in the germline V gene. The CDR3 is made up of 16 amino acids. Sequenced input: peripheral blood. This TCR was recovered from a human donor in a cohort sampled during active COVID-19. The chain is built from TRBV5-1 and TRBJ2-2, with D possibly being TRBD2 (6 bases). DNA for the CDR3: TGCGCCAGCAGCTTGCTCGGGGGAGAGACTACCGGGGAGCTGTTTTTT. This gives the protein CASSLLGGETTGELFF.